Listed here are 13 T cell receptor beta chains from one sample, sequenced in a study of T cells in Graves' hyperthyroidism and ophthalmopathy. Amplification targeted TCR beta CDR3 regions from RNA transcripts. In the first-round RT-PCR of the TCR CDR3, the HTBI primer set was used. In TCRdb, the multiplex PCR reads were re-called with MiXCR into one record per CDR3 protein. The data hold a few hundred thousand distinct CDR3 sequences, with roughly 15% observed a single time. Sequencing was carried out using blood. These receptors all stem from a woman aged 25-40 years with Graves' ophthalmopathy.

This clonotype was found a few times. The chain carries TRBV30 and TRBJ1-2; D may be TRBD1 (5 bases). The germline V gene encodes CDR1 GTSNPN and CDR2 SVGIG (reference sequence). The V and J ends lost 0 bases and 2 bases respectively, with 13 bases between them. The CDR3 consists of 15 residues. CDR3 nucleotides: TGTGCCTGGAGTGTTTGGGGCGGACGGAACTATGGCTACACCTTC. It translates to CAWSVWGGRNYGYTF.

This clonotype has ten or more counts. V usage is TRBV30 and J usage is TRBJ1-6; D uncertain. CDR1 and CDR2 from the germline V gene are GTSNPN and SVGIG (reference sequence). This CDR3 contains 13 residues. Between the trimmed V and J ends, which lost 0 bases and 7 bases, there was a span of 7 bases. CDR3 DNA: TGTGCCTGGAGTGTACCGGGGAATTCACCCCTCCACTTT. It codes for CAWSVPGNSPLHF.

This clonotype was observed at least ten times. The gene calls are TRBV7-8 and TRBJ1-5, with TRBD1 as a possible D gene (5 bases). Germline assignment: CDR1 SGHVS and CDR2 FQNEAQ. Trimming stripped 5 bases from V and 9 bases from J, with 23 bases between. This CDR3 region has 16 residues. CDR3 DNA sequence: TGTGCCAGCAGCGATAGTCCCGGGACGGTCGACCCGCCCCAGCATTTT. Its translation is CASSDSPGTVDPPQHF. Full variable domain (remainder filled in from reference TRBV7-8 and TRBJ1-5): GAGVSQSPRYKVAKRGQDVALRCDPISGHVSLFWYQQALGQGPEFLTYFQNEAQLDKSGLPSDRFFAERPEGSVSTLKIQRTQQEDSAVYLCASSDSPGTVDPPQHFGDGTRLSIL.

The chain uses TRBV2 and TRBJ1-5; D possibly corresponds to TRBD1 (5 bases). The CDR3 totals 13 residues. Germline V gene lookup returns CDR1 SNHLY and CDR2 FYNNEI. With 8 bases removed from V and 1 base from J, the gap between germline ends came to 9 bases. CDR3 region: CASGDSSNQPQHF. The CDR3 DNA is TGTGCCAGCGGCGACAGCAGCAATCAGCCCCAGCATTTT. Together with reference TRBV2 and TRBJ1-5, the CDR3 gives the full variable domain: EPEVTQTPSHQVTQMGQEVILRCVPISNHLYFYWYRQILGQKVEFLVSFYNNEISEKSEIFDDQFSVERPDGSNFTLKIRSTKLEDSAMYFCASGDSSNQPQHFGDGTRLSIL.

This clonotype was counted ten times or more. The V call is TRBV5-1, the J call TRBJ2-7, with D possibly called TRBD1 or TRBD2 (5 bases each). The CDR3 is 13 amino acids. The germline V gene encodes CDR1 SGHRS and CDR2 YFSETQ. V was pared by 1 base and J by 3 bases, with 8 bases between. CDR3 DNA sequence: TGCGCCAGCAGCTTGCTGGGGGACTACGAGCAGTACTTC. It is translated as CASSLLGDYEQYF.

This clonotype was found a few times. This chain uses TRBV5-6 with TRBJ1-1; D not certain. Germline CDR1 and CDR2: SGHDT and YYEEEE. The germline V and J ends were trimmed by 2 bases and 4 bases, with 6 bases remaining between them. This CDR3 is 12 amino acids long. The CDR3 is CASSFLTTEAFF. CDR3 sequence (DNA): TGTGCCAGCAGCTTTTTAACCACTGAAGCTTTCTTT. Filled out from reference TRBV5-6 and TRBJ1-1, the complete variable domain reads DAGVTQSPTHLIKTRGQQVTLRCSPKSGHDTVSWYQQALGQGPQFIFQYYEEEERQRGNFPDRFSGHQFPNYSSELNVNALLLGDSALYLCASSFLTTEAFFGQGTRLTVV.

In its sample, this clonotype was seen many times. The V call is TRBV29-1, the J call TRBJ2-7, with TRBD1 matching 7 bases. Germline V CDR1 and CDR2: SQVTM, ANQGSEA. The CDR3 is 12 amino acids. V lost 7 bases to trimming and J lost 9 bases; unmatched junction nucleotides: 12. This chain's CDR3 is CSGLTGFRGQYF. CDR3 in DNA: TGCAGCGGCTTGACAGGGTTCAGGGGGCAGTACTTC.

The V and J genes are TRBV20-1 and TRBJ2-1, with 10 positions matching TRBD2. CDR1 DFQATT and CDR2 SNEGSKA come from the germline V gene (reference sequence). CDR3 size: 14 residues. The V gene end was trimmed by 6 bases and the J gene end by 9 bases; junction bases not matched to a gene: 11. In DNA form, the CDR3 reads TGCAGTGCCCCTCGAGCGGGAGGGCCGATTGAGCAGTTCTTC. It yields the protein CSAPRAGGPIEQFF.

This clonotype has a count of ten or more. The chain uses TRBV6-2 or TRBV6-3 and TRBJ2-5; 10 nucleotides align to TRBD2. This CDR3 comprises 14 residues. With V trimmed by 6 bases and J by 2 bases, 3 bases remained unmatched. The germline CDR1 and CDR2 sequences are MNHEY and SVGEGT. The CDR3 coding sequence is TGTGCCAGCAGACTAGCGGGAAGTCAAGAGACCCAGTACTTC. Encoded protein: CASRLAGSQETQYF.

This clonotype was counted many times. The chain joins TRBV20-1 to TRBJ2-1, with 8 bases fitting TRBD2. This CDR3 is built from 13 residues. Germline V CDR1 and CDR2: DFQATT, SNEGSKA (reference sequence). After removal of 3 bases from V and 8 bases from J, the junction contained 6 bases not matched to a gene. The CDR3 sequence: CSASGRAGDEQFF. The CDR3 DNA reads as TGCAGTGCTAGCGGGAGGGCCGGAGATGAGCAGTTCTTC.

This clonotype came up a few times. The chain uses TRBV20-1 and TRBJ1-2; 10 bases match TRBD1. The germline V gene encodes CDR1 DFQATT and CDR2 SNEGSKA (reference sequence). The CDR3 spans 13 residues. Trimming cost V 1 base and J 10 bases; bases outside gene matches: 6. The CDR3: CSARVGTGDAYTF. The DNA for the CDR3 is TGCAGTGCTAGAGTAGGGACAGGGGACGCCTACACCTTC.

The chain uses TRBV20-1 and TRBJ2-1; the match to TRBD2 covers 11 bases. CDR3 size: 15 residues. Trimming took 3 bases from V and 4 from J; bases not matched to a gene: 5. Per the germline V gene, CDR1 is DFQATT and CDR2 is SNEGSKA (reference sequence). The CDR3 DNA is TGCAGTGCTAGGACTAGCGGGACAGTATACAATGAGCAGTTCTTC. Its translation: CSARTSGTVYNEQFF.

The J gene is TRBJ2-1, the V gene TRBV7-2; 9 nucleotides agree with TRBD1. The J call may be wrong; the DNA end is better matched by TRBJ2-7. The CDR3 consists of 14 residues. Germline V gene lookup returns CDR1 SGHTA and CDR2 FQGNSA. The CDR3 DNA reads TGTGCCAGCAGCCCATGGACAGGGGCAAATGAGCAGTACTTC. This sequence encodes CASSPWTGANEQYF.